The following is a T cell receptor (beta chain) sequence with its context. The sample is drawn from a study of blood T cell repertoires in COVID-19. TCRdb's copy holds only in-frame clones and misses some; the assay was immunoSEQ multiplex PCR. The data hold approximately 350,000 clones, with under 85% observed a single time. Symptom resolution, clearance, or two negative PCRs marked the recovered donors of Cohort 3. This CDR3 has 16 amino acids. Looked up from germline, CDR1 is SGHNT and CDR2 is YENEEA. V shed 5 bases and J 7 bases; nucleotides not matched to a gene: 11. The J gene is TRBJ1-6, the V gene TRBV11-3; 7 bases fit TRBD1. The receptor was derived from a woman between 50 and 59 years old who had recovered from COVID-19. The sample was PBMCs or T cells enriched from blood (not recorded which). CDR3 loop: CASSLPVLGQNSPLHF. The CDR3, as DNA: TGTGCCAGCAGCCTTCCCGTGTTGGGACAGAATTCACCCCTCCACTTT. The whole variable domain, filled in from reference TRBV11-3 and TRBJ1-6, reads EAGVVQSPRYKIIEKKQPVAFWCNPISGHNTLYWYLQNLGQGPELLIRYENEEAVDDSQLPKDRFSAERLKGVDSTLKIQPAELGDSAVYLCASSLPVLGQNSPLHFGNGTRLTVT.